Following are 31 T cell receptor beta chains from one sample sequenced in a study of blood T cell repertoires in COVID-19. The protocol was immunoSEQ multiplex PCR, while the TCRdb copy is restricted to in-frame clones and leaves out a portion. The sample contains tens of thousands of clones, approximately 90% of which appear only once. Specimen: peripheral blood. The receptors stem from a woman of 80 years or more with active COVID-19.

The chain carries TRBV5-6 and TRBJ1-5; D ambiguous. The germline V gene has CDR1 SGHDT and CDR2 YYEEEE. Trimming pared 2 bases from V and 3 bases from J, leaving 18 bases between. The CDR3 consists of 17 residues. In DNA form, the CDR3 reads TGTGCCAGCAGCTTCGCTTTGGCAGGCCAGTTCAATCAGCCCCAGCATTTT. Translated, it gives CASSFALAGQFNQPQHF.

Of note for this clone: Other nucleotide sequences in the sample specify the same CDR3. The chain uses TRBV19 and TRBJ2-3, with TRBD1 matching over 7 bases. CDR3 length: 15 amino acids. CDR1 and CDR2 (germline): LNHDA, SQIVND (reference sequence). V dropped 1 base and J dropped 2; count of bases not matched to a gene: 3. CDR3 DNA sequence: TGTGCCAGTAGTATAGGGGACAGACCCACAGATACGCAGTATTTT. It yields the protein CASSIGDRPTDTQYF.

The V gene is TRBV4-1, the J gene TRBJ2-3, with 9 nucleotides matching TRBD1. This CDR3 is built from 16 residues. Germline V gene lookup returns CDR1 MGHRA and CDR2 YSYEKL. The V gene end was trimmed by 3 bases and the J gene end by 2 bases; junction bases not matched to a gene: 6. CDR3 in DNA: TGCGCCAGCAGCCAGTCCGGGACAGGGCCCACAGATACGCAGTATTTT. Protein product: CASSQSGTGPTDTQYF.

The chain has TRBV6-1 and TRBJ2-3, with TRBD2 identical over 7 bases. Trimming cost V 1 base and J 4 bases; bases outside gene matches: 8. Germline V lookup: CDR1 MNHNS, CDR2 SASEGT. The CDR3 loop spans 16 amino acids. CDR3 coding DNA: TGTGCCAGCAGTGAAGGGGCGGGAGTCCAGGCAGATACGCAGTATTTT. Translation: CASSEGAGVQADTQYF.

This clone was counted only a few times. This chain links TRBV25-1 with TRBJ2-1; D not certain. Per germline, CDR1 MGHDK and CDR2 SYGVNS. The germline V and J ends were trimmed by 6 bases and 6 bases, with 6 bases remaining between them. CDR3 length equals 11 residues. The CDR3 coding sequence is TGTGCCAGCAGAAGCTTCAATGAGCAGTTCTTC. Its translation: CASRSFNEQFF. The full variable domain, rest sourced from reference TRBV25-1 and TRBJ2-1, is EADIYQTPRYLVIGTGKKITLECSQTMGHDKMYWYQQDPGMELHLIHYSYGVNSTEKGDLSSESTVSRIRTEHFPLTLESARPSHTSQYLCASRSFNEQFFGPGTRLTVL.

The V gene is TRBV12-3 or TRBV12-4, the J gene TRBJ2-4, with 7 bases that match TRBD2. The J segment lost 8 bases and the V segment lost 6 bases, leaving 7 bases of the junction unmatched. CDR3 length: 13 amino acids. The CDR3 coding sequence is TGTGCCAGCAGCAAAGCGGGAACGGACATTCAGTACTTC. Its translation: CASSKAGTDIQYF.

The rearrangement links TRBV5-5 to TRBJ1-1; a weak D match, TRBD1 (6 bases). V was pared by 5 bases and J by 4 bases, with 15 bases between. The CDR3 is 14 residues long. The germline gives CDR1 SGHKS, CDR2 YYEKEE (reference sequence). CDR3 region: CASRTDSLTTEAFF. CDR3 DNA: TGTGCCAGCAGAACGGACAGTTTAACCACTGAAGCTTTCTTT.

This clone was seen only a few times. This rearrangement joins TRBV6-1 to TRBJ1-2; the match to TRBD1 covers 7 bases. The V and J ends lost 3 bases and 4 bases, in that order; junction bases with no gene match: 17. The CDR3 sequence is 18 residues long. In germline, CDR1 is MNHNS, CDR2 SASEGT. The CDR3 protein is CASSEGYGNPTGTYGYTF. The CDR3 DNA is TGTGCCAGCAGTGAGGGCTACGGGAATCCGACAGGGACCTATGGCTACACCTTC.

This chain uses TRBV11-2 with TRBJ2-7, with 7 bases matching TRBD1. This CDR3 spans 17 amino acids. CDR1 is SGHAT, CDR2 FQNNGV, per germline. V was pared by 3 bases and J by 0 bases, with 11 bases of the junction left unmatched. The CDR3, as DNA: TGTGCCAGCAGCTTTCCTAGGACAGGAAAAATCTCCTACGAGCAGTACTTC. Residues: CASSFPRTGKISYEQYF.

The rearrangement joins TRBV6-2 or TRBV6-3 to TRBJ2-7, with TRBD1 as a possible D gene (5 bases). V was pared by 0 bases and J by 0 bases, with 12 bases between. This CDR3 comprises 16 residues. Germline V gene lookup returns CDR1 MNHEY and CDR2 SVGEGT. CDR3 in amino acids: CASSYSRQSSSYEQYF. The CDR3 nucleotides read TGTGCCAGCAGTTACTCCCGACAGTCGAGCTCCTACGAGCAGTACTTC.

The chain employs TRBV29-1 and TRBJ2-5; perhaps TRBD1 as D (6 bases). Trimming stripped 4 bases from V and 5 bases from J, with 8 bases between. The CDR3 runs to 11 residues. Per germline, CDR1 SQVTM and CDR2 ANQGSEA. The CDR3 loop reads CSVARGETQYF. The CDR3 DNA reads as TGCAGCGTTGCTAGGGGGGAGACCCAGTACTTC.

The chain uses TRBV6-2 or TRBV6-3 and TRBJ2-5; D unresolved. The V end was cut by 7 bases, the J end by 0 bases, with 18 bases between. Germline-derived CDR1 and CDR2 are MNHEY and SVGEGT. The length of the CDR3 is 16 residues. CDR3 DNA sequence: TGTGCCAGCACCCCGAGCGTACTCCTAAACCAAGAGACCCAGTACTTC. Amino acids: CASTPSVLLNQETQYF.

This chain connects TRBV12-1 to TRBJ2-1; TRBD2, the table's D call, was not compared with the DNA. TRBV12-1 is listed as a pseudogene. This CDR3 contains 19 residues. CDR3 bases: TGTGCCAGCAGCATGGGACTAGCGGGAGGCCTAGCCCCTTACAATGAGCAGTTCTTC. This gives the protein CASSMGLAGGLAPYNEQFF.

The rearrangement uses TRBV7-6 and TRBJ2-5; 8 nucleotides line up with TRBD2. CDR1 is SGHVS and CDR2 is FNYEAQ in the germline V gene. The CDR3 contains 15 residues. Losses at the gene ends were 6 bases for V and 3 bases for J; bases not matched to a gene: 9. The CDR3 region is CASSSRVAGKETQYF. The DNA for the CDR3 is TGTGCCAGCAGTTCCCGGGTAGCGGGAAAAGAGACCCAGTACTTC.

The CDR3 DNA reads as TGCGCCAGCAGCCAGGCGGCCAAAAACATTCAGTACTTC. It specifies CASSQAAKNIQYF. The genes are TRBV5-1 and TRBJ2-4; D is uncertain. V lost 4 bases to trimming and J lost 1 base, with 6 bases between them. Germline-derived CDR1 and CDR2 are SGHRS and YFSETQ. This CDR3 spans 13 amino acids. Full variable domain (remainder filled in from reference TRBV5-1 and TRBJ2-4): KAGVTQTPRYLIKTRGQQVTLSCSPISGHRSVSWYQQTPGQGLQFLFEYFSETQRNKGNFPGRFSGRQFSNSRSEMNVSTLELGDSALYLCASSQAAKNIQYFGAGTRLSVL.

The chain joins TRBV19 to TRBJ1-3, with 7 bases matching TRBD1. The CDR3 totals 15 residues. Germline CDR1 and CDR2: LNHDA and SQIVND (reference sequence). V shed 2 bases and J 2 bases; nucleotides not matched to a gene: 3. The CDR3 loop is CASSIYTGAGNTIYF. CDR3 in DNA: TGTGCCAGTAGTATATATACAGGGGCTGGAAACACCATATATTTT.

CDR3 region: CASQLAGGPYEQYF. CDR3 in DNA: TGTGCCAGCCAACTAGCGGGAGGGCCTTACGAGCAGTACTTC. The chain is built from TRBV5-5 and TRBJ2-7; 13 nucleotides align to TRBD2. The CDR3 runs 14 residues. Germline V lookup: CDR1 SGHKS, CDR2 YYEKEE (reference sequence). Trimming at V came to 7 bases and at J to 4 bases, leaving 5 bases not matched to a gene.

This rearrangement joins TRBV7-2 to TRBJ2-1; TRBD2 matches at 9 bases. J lost 3 bases, V lost 1 base, and 4 bases had no gene match. Germline CDR1 SGHTA, CDR2 FQGNSA. The CDR3 sequence is 16 residues long. CDR3 region: CASSLEAGGGYNEQFF. CDR3 nucleotides: TGTGCCAGCAGCTTAGAAGCGGGAGGAGGCTACAATGAGCAGTTCTTC.

In this sample, this clone turned up a few times. The gene calls are TRBV2 and TRBJ1-5; TRBD1 might be the D (6 bases). The V gene's germline CDR1 is SNHLY and CDR2 FYNNEI. This CDR3 spans 12 amino acids. V was clipped by 8 bases and J by 5 bases, with 10 bases between them. The CDR3 DNA reads as TGTGCCAGCGCGGGGGGCCATCAGCCCCAGCATTTT. Translation gives CASAGGHQPQHF.

V is TRBV5-5 and J is TRBJ2-1; 11 nucleotides match TRBD2. Germline V gene sequence: CDR1 SGHKS, CDR2 YYEKEE (reference sequence). The CDR3 loop spans 13 amino acids. The junction had 4 bases not matched to a gene; V was cut back by 9 bases and J by 5 bases. CDR3 residues: CATGTSGNNEQFF. The CDR3 DNA is TGTGCCACCGGGACTAGCGGAAACAATGAGCAGTTCTTC.

This rearrangement joins TRBV28 to TRBJ1-6; unclear D gene. Germline CDR1 is MDHEN and CDR2 is SYDVKM. V dropped 6 bases and J dropped 14 bases, with 26 bases sitting between them. This CDR3 comprises 16 residues. The CDR3 region has the DNA TGTGCCAGCAGAGACCAGGCCTCACTCAGTGGATTGGCCCTCCACTTT. Encoded protein: CASRDQASLSGLALHF. Full variable domain (rest looked up from reference TRBV28 and TRBJ1-6): DVKVTQSSRYLVKRTGEKVFLECVQDMDHENMFWYRQDPGLGLRLIYFSYDVKMKEKGDIPEGYSVSREKKERFSLILESASTNQTSMYLCASRDQASLSGLALHFGNGTRLTVT.

The V and J genes are TRBV4-1 and TRBJ2-3, with TRBD1 matching 7 bases. The trim removed 1 base at V and 0 bases at J, leaving 4 bases unmatched. Per germline, CDR1 MGHRA and CDR2 YSYEKL. The CDR3 spans 16 residues. CDR3 in DNA: TGCGCCAGCAGCCAAGGCCGACAGGGAAGCACAGATACGCAGTATTTT. This gives the protein CASSQGRQGSTDTQYF.

This clone was observed a handful of times. The chain uses TRBV7-9 and TRBJ1-3, with 9 bases identical to TRBD1. CDR1 is SEHNR and CDR2 is FQNEAQ in the germline V gene (reference sequence). There are 15 residues in the CDR3. Trimming at V came to 0 bases and at J to 6 bases, leaving 3 bases not matched to a gene. The CDR3 reads CASSLAGTGKNTIYF. In DNA form, the CDR3 reads TGTGCCAGCAGCTTAGCCGGGACAGGGAAAAACACCATATATTTT.

The rearrangement joins TRBV21-1 to TRBJ1-1; the table's D call, TRBD1, has no DNA check behind it. TRBV21-1 is described as a pseudogene. CDR3 length: 17 residues. Written as DNA, the CDR3 is TGTGCCAGTCGGAAAAACAGGGGGCAAAACATGGGAACTGAAGCTTTCTTT. Its protein is CASRKNRGQNMGTEAFF.

The J gene is TRBJ2-3, the V gene TRBV28; a possible D gene is TRBD1 (5 bases). Germline V lookup: CDR1 MDHEN, CDR2 SYDVKM. The CDR3 is 13 amino acids. V was pared by 6 bases and J by 5 bases, with 12 bases between. The CDR3 loop is CASSFRAKDTQYF. In DNA form, the CDR3 reads TGTGCCAGCAGCTTCAGGGCTAAAGATACGCAGTATTTT. Full variable domain (missing parts from reference TRBV28 and TRBJ2-3): DVKVTQSSRYLVKRTGEKVFLECVQDMDHENMFWYRQDPGLGLRLIYFSYDVKMKEKGDIPEGYSVSREKKERFSLILESASTNQTSMYLCASSFRAKDTQYFGPGTRLTVL.

DNA of the CDR3: TGTGCCAGCACTTTATCCACTAGCGGGAGTGTAGATGAGCAGTTCTTC. Its translation is CASTLSTSGSVDEQFF. The V call is TRBV2, the J call TRBJ2-1, with 11 positions matching TRBD2. The CDR3 contains 16 residues. Germline-derived CDR1 and CDR2 are SNHLY and FYNNEI. After removal of 7 bases from V and 8 bases from J, the junction contained 13 bases not matched to a gene.

The V call is TRBV28, the J call TRBJ1-5, with a tentative D call TRBD1 (6 bases). The CDR3 has 19 residues. Germline-derived CDR1 and CDR2 are MDHEN and SYDVKM. Deletions cut 3 bases from V and 2 bases from J, with 23 bases between. CDR3 region: CASSFFLTGGRGGNQPQHF. In nucleotides, the CDR3 is TGTGCCAGCAGTTTCTTCTTGACAGGCGGAAGGGGTGGCAATCAGCCCCAGCATTTT.

The V gene is TRBV28, the J gene TRBJ2-6; TRBD1 is a possible D gene (6 bases). CDR1 is MDHEN, CDR2 SYDVKM, per germline. This CDR3 contains 13 residues. V lost 7 bases, J lost 2 bases, and 6 bases lay in between. The CDR3 here is CASKGAGANVLTF. For the CDR3, the DNA is TGTGCCAGCAAGGGGGCTGGGGCCAACGTCCTGACTTTC.

The V call is TRBV24-1, the J call TRBJ2-1, with 8 bases fitting TRBD1. This CDR3 is built from 16 residues. The ends lost 2 bases at V and 2 bases at J; junction bases unmatched: 4. CDR1 and CDR2 (germline): KGHDR, SFDVKD. In DNA form, the CDR3 reads TGTGCCACCAGTGATTGGGGACAGGCCGCCTACAATGAGCAGTTCTTC. It encodes CATSDWGQAAYNEQFF.

The rearrangement uses TRBV6-2 or TRBV6-3 and TRBJ2-3; 11 positions match TRBD2. The CDR3 totals 18 residues. V trimming: 5 bases; J trimming: 1 base; junction bases outside the gene matches: 11. Germline-derived CDR1 and CDR2 are MNHEY and SVGEGT. CDR3 residues: CASSTLTSGIQGTDTQYF. In DNA form, the CDR3 reads TGTGCCAGCAGTACCTTGACTAGCGGGATACAGGGCACAGATACGCAGTATTTT.

The chain couples TRBV29-1 to TRBJ2-3; 11 bases line up with TRBD2. J gave up 5 bases and V 3 bases, and 4 bases lay outside the gene matches. The CDR3 consists of 14 residues. The germline CDR1 and CDR2 sequences are SQVTM and ANQGSEA. CDR3 nucleotides: TGCAGCGTTGATATTCTAGCGGGAGGAGATACGCAGTATTTT. As protein: CSVDILAGGDTQYF.